The 19 T cell receptor beta chains listed next were all sequenced from one sample in a study of T cells in localized non-small cell lung cancer. Using immunoSEQ multiplex PCR, the repertoire was profiled, and TCRdb retains in-frame clones only, with some absent. The table lists approximately 67,000 clones, roughly 81% of them singletons, with approximately 13% in the top ten. The sample consisted of peripheral blood, taken before any cancer treatment. The receptors were sampled from a female donor older than 55 with stage I lung adenocarcinoma.

This chain joins TRBV5-8 and TRBJ2-2; 12 bases are a match to TRBD1. Germline lookup yields CDR1 SGHTS and CDR2 YDEGEE. CDR3 length equals 17 residues. V lost 2 bases and J lost 4; bases outside the gene matches: 6. The CDR3 reads CASSFGTGGTLTGELFF. The CDR3 DNA reads as TGTGCCAGCAGCTTTGGGACAGGGGGCACCCTCACCGGGGAGCTGTTTTTT.

J is TRBJ1-6 and V is TRBV5-1, with a possible D match to TRBD1 (6 bases). This CDR3 spans 14 amino acids. Trimming left V 0 bases short and J 8 bases short, with 9 bases between. Germline V CDR1 and CDR2: SGHRS, YFSETQ. The DNA for the CDR3 is TGCGCCAGCAGCTTGGGGGACAACTATTCACCCCTCCACTTT. This codes for CASSLGDNYSPLHF.

The rearrangement uses TRBV9 and TRBJ1-4; 7 nucleotides match TRBD1. V shed 4 bases and J 0 bases; nucleotides not matched to a gene: 9. The CDR3 length is 17 residues. Germline V CDR1 and CDR2: SGDLS, YYNGEE. The DNA of the CDR3 is TGTGCCAGCAGCTTAGCACAGGGGCTTGCAACTAATGAAAAACTGTTTTTT. It specifies CASSLAQGLATNEKLFF.

The count of this clone is one. The V and J genes are TRBV5-1 and TRBJ1-1; the D is unclear. This CDR3 contains 16 residues. V was cut by 4 bases and J by 3 bases, with 19 bases left in between. CDR1 SGHRS and CDR2 YFSETQ come from the germline V gene. CDR3 sequence: CASSSGGWGRHTEAFF. For the CDR3, the DNA is TGCGCCAGCAGCAGCGGTGGATGGGGTAGGCACACTGAAGCTTTCTTT. The variable domain in full, completed from reference TRBV5-1 and TRBJ1-1, reads KAGVTQTPRYLIKTRGQQVTLSCSPISGHRSVSWYQQTPGQGLQFLFEYFSETQRNKGNFPGRFSGRQFSNSRSEMNVSTLELGDSALYLCASSSGGWGRHTEAFFGQGTRLTVV.

The chain has TRBV5-4 and TRBJ1-2, with 10 bases lining up with TRBD1. Trimming took 4 bases from V and 7 from J; bases not matched to a gene: 7. Looked up from germline, CDR1 is SGHNT and CDR2 is YYREEE (reference sequence). This CDR3 has 14 amino acids. CDR3 in amino acids: CASSPEGTGAGYTF. In nucleotides, the CDR3 is TGTGCCAGCAGCCCGGAGGGGACAGGGGCTGGCTACACCTTC.

This sequence joins TRBV19 and TRBJ1-2, with D possibly matching TRBD1 (5 bases). Trimming left V 7 bases short and J 7 bases short, with 19 bases between. The CDR3 loop spans 14 amino acids. Per germline, CDR1 LNHDA and CDR2 SQIVND (reference sequence). This CDR3 is CASTQTAHRSGYTF. CDR3 coding DNA: TGTGCCAGTACCCAGACAGCCCACAGGAGTGGCTACACCTTC.

The chain carries TRBV6-1 and TRBJ1-2; TRBD1 is a possible D gene (6 bases). The CDR3 spans 16 residues. Trimming stripped 2 bases from V and 6 bases from J, with 19 bases between. Germline V gene data show CDR1 as MNHNS and CDR2 as SASEGT. The CDR3 loop is CASSERGTNLRNGYTF. The CDR3 coding sequence is TGTGCCAGCAGTGAAAGGGGGACAAATCTGCGAAATGGCTACACCTTC.

This chain uses TRBV5-1 with TRBJ2-1; 7 bases are a match to TRBD2. Germline V CDR1 and CDR2: SGHRS, YFSETQ. This CDR3 spans 15 amino acids. V dropped 4 bases and J dropped 0; count of bases not matched to a gene: 4. The CDR3 sequence is CASSVGGSSYNEQFF. The CDR3 nucleotides are TGCGCCAGCAGCGTCGGGGGGAGCTCCTACAATGAGCAGTTCTTC. Variable domain in full (rest from reference TRBV5-1 and TRBJ2-1): KAGVTQTPRYLIKTRGQQVTLSCSPISGHRSVSWYQQTPGQGLQFLFEYFSETQRNKGNFPGRFSGRQFSNSRSEMNVSTLELGDSALYLCASSVGGSSYNEQFFGPGTRLTVL.

The V call is TRBV19, the J call TRBJ2-5, with 7 bases aligning to TRBD1. CDR3 size: 16 residues. The germline gives CDR1 LNHDA, CDR2 SQIVND (reference sequence). V lost 4 bases to trimming and J lost 3 bases; unmatched junction nucleotides: 11. DNA for the CDR3: TGTGCCAGTAGTACCCTTGGGACAGCCCATGAAGAGACCCAGTACTTC. Translating it yields CASSTLGTAHEETQYF.

V usage is TRBV28 and J usage is TRBJ2-7; 11 bases align to TRBD1. The ends lost 6 bases at V and 6 bases at J; junction bases unmatched: 7. Germline assignment: CDR1 MDHEN and CDR2 SYDVKM. This CDR3 contains 14 residues. This chain's CDR3 is CASSTGQGAGEQYF. In DNA form, the CDR3 reads TGTGCCAGCAGCACAGGACAGGGGGCTGGCGAGCAGTACTTC.

This chain links TRBV27 with TRBJ2-1; D may be TRBD2 (5 bases). V lost 5 bases to trimming and J lost 6 bases, with 14 bases between them. Germline loops: CDR1 MNHEY, CDR2 SMNVEV (reference sequence). This CDR3 is 14 amino acids long. CDR3 bases: TGTGCCAGCAGTCGATCGGGGTTCCCCAATGAGCAGTTCTTC. As protein: CASSRSGFPNEQFF.

The chain carries TRBV6-6 and TRBJ1-2, with TRBD1 identical over 8 bases. The CDR3 is 14 residues long. Germline lookup yields CDR1 MNHNY and CDR2 SVGAGI (reference sequence). The trim removed 6 bases at V and 3 bases at J, leaving 6 bases unmatched. The CDR3 region has the DNA TGTGCCAGCAGACCCGGACAGGGCCACTATGGCTACACCTTC. This encodes CASRPGQGHYGYTF.

V gene TRBV7-9 combines with J gene TRBJ2-5; D is possibly TRBD1 (5 bases). CDR1 is SEHNR and CDR2 is FQNEAQ in the germline V gene (reference sequence). This CDR3 contains 14 residues. V gave up 1 base and J gave up 5 bases, with 11 bases separating them. In nucleotides, the CDR3 is TGTGCCAGCAGCTTAGAGGGGCGCGAGGAGACCCAGTACTTC. Residues: CASSLEGREETQYF.

The chain combines TRBV19 with TRBJ2-1; TRBD2 aligns across 7 bases. The V segment lost 2 bases and the J segment 8 bases; nucleotides outside the gene matches: 9. The CDR3 is made up of 15 amino acids. Germline V gene lookup returns CDR1 LNHDA and CDR2 SQIVND (reference sequence). CDR3 nucleotides: TGTGCCAGTAGTATATGGGGGAGGGCCTCGGATGAGCAGTTCTTC. It specifies CASSIWGRASDEQFF. The full variable domain, rest sourced from reference TRBV19 and TRBJ2-1, is DGGITQSPKYLFRKEGQNVTLSCEQNLNHDAMYWYRQDPGQGLRLIYYSQIVNDFQKGDIAEGYSVSREKKESFPLTVTSAQKNPTAFYLCASSIWGRASDEQFFGPGTRLTVL.

The chain uses TRBV4-2 and TRBJ2-1, with a possible D match to TRBD1 (6 bases). The germline CDR1 and CDR2 sequences are LGHNA and YNFKEQ. The CDR3 runs to 15 residues. V shed 2 bases and J shed 6 bases, with 14 bases lying between them. The CDR3 DNA reads TGTGCCAGCAGCCAAAAAGGGGGTGAGGGCAATGAGCAGTTCTTC. It specifies CASSQKGGEGNEQFF.

The chain joins TRBV7-3 to TRBJ2-1, with a tentative D call TRBD2 (6 bases). Looked up from germline, CDR1 is SGHTA and CDR2 is FQGTGA. Deletions cut 1 base from V and 6 bases from J, with 19 bases between. The CDR3 extends over 17 amino acids. This CDR3 is CASSLKGGISSGNEQFF. The CDR3 DNA sequence: TGTGCCAGCAGCTTAAAAGGCGGGATAAGTAGTGGCAATGAGCAGTTCTTC.

The chain employs TRBV2 and TRBJ1-2; D remains unclear. The germline V gene has CDR1 SNHLY and CDR2 FYNNEI. V shed 6 bases and J shed 2 bases, with 4 bases lying between them. The CDR3 sequence is 11 residues long. CDR3 bases: TGTGCCAGCAGCCTAAACTATGGCTACACCTTC. Translation: CASSLNYGYTF.

The chain uses TRBV11-3 and TRBJ2-3; 7 positions agree with TRBD2. The CDR3 contains 15 residues. The germline gives CDR1 SGHNT, CDR2 YENEEA. J gave up 5 bases and V 1 base, and 6 bases lay outside the gene matches. CDR3 nucleotide sequence: TGTGCCAGCAGCTTAGGGGCGGGAGCAGGAGATACGCAGTATTTT. Its protein product is CASSLGAGAGDTQYF.

This clone was recorded a few times. In DNA form, the CDR3 reads TGTGCCAGTAGTGACAGGGGGTTTGCTAATGAAAAACTGTTTTTT. It translates to CASSDRGFANEKLFF. V is TRBV19 and J is TRBJ1-4, with 9 bases identical to TRBD1. The CDR3 is made up of 15 amino acids. V lost 5 bases to trimming and J lost 3 bases; unmatched junction nucleotides: 4. Looked up from germline, CDR1 is LNHDA and CDR2 is SQIVND (reference sequence).